Each of the 13 T cell receptor beta chains below was sequenced from the same sample in a study of blood T cell repertoires in COVID-19. Only in-frame clones appear in the TCRdb table, and some are missing; sequencing was by immunoSEQ multiplex PCR. The sample contains under 150,000 clones, about four fifths of which appear only once. The sequenced material came from peripheral blood. All receptors derive from a man aged 35 to 55 with active or convalescent COVID-19.

The rearrangement uses TRBV7-2 and TRBJ2-5, with TRBD2 matching over 11 bases. CDR1 and CDR2 from the germline V gene are SGHTA and FQGNSA. This CDR3 region has 14 residues. V trimming: 7 bases; J trimming: 5 bases; junction bases outside the gene matches: 6. For the CDR3, the DNA is TGTGCCAGCAATATAGCGGGGGGGCTGGAGACCCAGTACTTC. Amino acids: CASNIAGGLETQYF.

The rearrangement joins TRBV27 to TRBJ2-1, with 16 bases aligning to TRBD2. The V segment lost 5 bases and the J segment 5 bases; nucleotides outside the gene matches: 3. This CDR3 spans 16 amino acids. From germline, CDR1 is MNHEY and CDR2 SMNVEV (reference sequence). The CDR3, as DNA: TGTGCCAGCAGTACGGGACTAGCGGGGGGGAACAATGAGCAGTTCTTC. Residues: CASSTGLAGGNNEQFF.

The chain employs TRBV7-9 and TRBJ1-6, with D possibly being TRBD1 (5 bases). Trimming took off 0 bases at V and 7 bases at J, with 7 bases between the two ends. The CDR3 consists of 14 residues. CDR1 SEHNR and CDR2 FQNEAQ come from the germline V gene (reference sequence). The CDR3 bases are TGTGCCAGCAGCTTAGCTACAGGAAATTCACCCCTCCACTTT. This translates into CASSLATGNSPLHF.

The gene calls are TRBV10-3 and TRBJ2-1, with TRBD2 matching 10 bases. V shed 3 bases and J 6 bases; nucleotides not matched to a gene: 5. Germline loops: CDR1 ENHRY, CDR2 SYGVKD. The CDR3 runs 15 residues. The CDR3 loop reads CAISEQTSGPNEQFF. CDR3 DNA sequence: TGTGCCATCAGTGAACAGACTAGCGGGCCCAATGAGCAGTTCTTC.

This clone was found a few times. The chain joins TRBV7-3 to TRBJ2-7; 9 bases agree with TRBD1. The germline gives CDR1 SGHTA, CDR2 FQGTGA. The CDR3 has 15 amino acids. V was pared by 3 bases and J by 2 bases, with 5 bases of the junction left unmatched. The chain's CDR3 is CASSLIGTGTYEQYF. For the CDR3, the DNA is TGTGCCAGCAGCTTGATCGGGACAGGGACCTACGAGCAGTACTTC.

The genes are TRBV7-2 and TRBJ2-3; TRBD2 agrees at 12 bases. CDR3 size: 16 residues. V lost 4 bases, J lost 1 base, and 3 bases stayed unmatched. Per germline, CDR1 SGHTA and CDR2 FQGNSA. The CDR3 protein is CASSSRTSGGTDTQYF. In nucleotides, the CDR3 is TGTGCCAGCAGCTCCCGGACTAGCGGGGGCACAGATACGCAGTATTTT.

The genes are TRBV24-1 and TRBJ2-2, with 10 bases aligning to TRBD1. Germline CDR1 is KGHDR and CDR2 is SFDVKD. The CDR3 is made up of 15 amino acids. The trim removed 2 bases at V and 7 bases at J, leaving 3 bases unmatched. This CDR3 reads CATSDSDRGIGELFF. The DNA of the CDR3 is TGTGCCACCAGTGATTCGGACAGGGGGATCGGGGAGCTGTTTTTT.

The chain joins TRBV6-5 to TRBJ2-3; TRBD1 might be the D (5 bases). The CDR3 sequence is 15 residues long. Germline assignment: CDR1 MNHEY and CDR2 SVGAGI. V lost 7 bases to trimming and J lost 7 bases, with 21 bases between them. This CDR3 reads CASTLGQARSYTQYF. The DNA of the CDR3 is TGTGCCAGCACCCTCGGACAAGCTAGAAGTTATACGCAGTATTTT.

The rearrangement links TRBV7-3 to TRBJ2-3; tentatively, D is TRBD1 (6 bases). The CDR3 runs to 15 residues. V was clipped by 7 bases and J by 1 base, with 15 bases between them. CDR1 and CDR2 from the germline V gene are SGHTA and FQGTGA. Here the CDR3 DNA reads TGTGCCAGCACCCAGGGGCTGGGGGGCACAGATACGCAGTATTTT. Protein product: CASTQGLGGTDTQYF.

The chain uses TRBV2 and TRBJ1-3, with a weak D call TRBD1 (6 bases). The CDR3 runs to 15 residues. CDR1 is SNHLY and CDR2 is FYNNEI in the germline V gene. The V end was cut by 4 bases, the J end by 0 bases, with 10 bases between. The CDR3 coding sequence is TGTGCCAGCAGTGGGGAACAGGGCTCTGGAAACACCATATATTTT. Protein: CASSGEQGSGNTIYF.

The chain couples TRBV7-6 to TRBJ1-1, with TRBD1 matching over 8 bases. V shed 5 bases, J shed 1 base, and the junction held 6 bases outside the gene matches. The germline V gene encodes CDR1 SGHVS and CDR2 FNYEAQ. The length of the CDR3 is 15 residues. The CDR3 spells CASSIKTGGNTEAFF. In DNA form, the CDR3 reads TGTGCCAGCAGCATTAAAACAGGGGGGAACACTGAAGCTTTCTTT.

This clone came up once. The gene calls are TRBV7-3 and TRBJ2-5; maybe TRBD1 (6 bases). Trimming removed 5 bases from V and 2 bases from J, with 9 bases in between. Germline-derived CDR1 and CDR2 are SGHTA and FQGTGA. The CDR3 covers 13 residues. This CDR3 reads CASSGGQQETQYF. CDR3 in DNA: TGTGCCAGCAGCGGAGGACAGCAAGAGACCCAGTACTTC.

The J gene is TRBJ1-2, the V gene TRBV20-1; 8 bases are shared with TRBD1. This CDR3 is 11 amino acids long. The J segment lost 8 bases and the V segment lost 6 bases, leaving 5 bases of the junction unmatched. Germline V CDR1 and CDR2: DFQATT, SNEGSKA (reference sequence). This CDR3 reads CSANTGGGYTF. CDR3 bases: TGCAGTGCAAATACAGGGGGAGGCTACACCTTC.